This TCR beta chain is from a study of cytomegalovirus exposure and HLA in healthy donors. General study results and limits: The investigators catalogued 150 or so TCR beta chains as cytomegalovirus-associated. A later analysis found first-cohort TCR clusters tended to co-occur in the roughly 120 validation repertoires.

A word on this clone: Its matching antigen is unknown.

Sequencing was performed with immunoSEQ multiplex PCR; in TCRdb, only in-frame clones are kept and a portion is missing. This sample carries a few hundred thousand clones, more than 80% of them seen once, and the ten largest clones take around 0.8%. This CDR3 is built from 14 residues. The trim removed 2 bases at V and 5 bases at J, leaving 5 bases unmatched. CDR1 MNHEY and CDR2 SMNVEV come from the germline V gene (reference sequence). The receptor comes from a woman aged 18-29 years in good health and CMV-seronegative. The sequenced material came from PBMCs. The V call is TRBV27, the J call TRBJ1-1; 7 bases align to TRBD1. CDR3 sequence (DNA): TGTGCCAGCAGTTTACTCATCAGGGGGACTGAAGCTTTCTTT. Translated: CASSLLIRGTEAFF.